This TCR beta chain was documented in a study of cytomegalovirus exposure and HLA in healthy donors. In the study overall: Across more than 350 genotyped donors, 65% to 90% landed in the Caucasian-associated ancestry cluster.

The PCR made use of 60 Vbeta and 13 Jbeta primers. Using immunoSEQ multiplex PCR, the repertoire was profiled, and TCRdb retains in-frame clones only, with some absent. The table lists 200,000 or so clones, more than 60% of them singletons. Study outcomes and limitations: A further, later analysis showed that HLA-associated TCR beta chains (compared with equally common others) were more clonally expanded. Later analysis identified a missense DCLRE1C variant that was linked to TCR beta V- and J-gene trimming.

Concerning this clone: As yet, its antigen is unknown.

The sequence was collected from a man aged 40-49 years in good health and CMV-seronegative. The material sequenced was PBMCs.

CDR3 in DNA: TGTGCCAGCAGCCAGACAGTTGTTGTCGCGCAAGAGACCCAGTACTTC. The encoded protein is CASSQTVVVAQETQYF. The chain carries TRBV4-2 and TRBJ2-5; TRBD1 might be the D (5 bases). The CDR3 has 16 residues. CDR1 is LGHNA and CDR2 is YNFKEQ in the germline V gene. The V end lost 3 bases, the J end lost 2 bases, and 16 bases lay between the germline ends.